Below are 3 T cell receptor beta chains sequenced from a single sample in a study of vaccination effects on CD4 cells after COVID-19. Their cognate antigens are unknown. Libraries were prepared by immunoSEQ multiplex PCR; TCRdb keeps only in-frame clonotypes and omits some of them. The repertoire has approximately 61,000 clones, around 73% of them found once; the top ten carry 0.95% to 1.5%. Peptide-pool stimulation followed by sequencing identified expanded antigen-specific CD4+ clonotypes in the ViraFEST assay. Investigators separated out CD4+ T cells once more than nine days of culture had passed. Every participant took two doses of the BNT162b2 or mRNA-1273 vaccine. Source: CD4+ T cells from PBMCs cultured with HCoV-229E spike peptides, taken after COVID-19 vaccination. All receptors come from a human donor who received a COVID-19 vaccine.

This rearrangement joins TRBV6-5 to TRBJ1-2; D is ambiguous. The CDR3 length is 13 residues. CDR1 is MNHEY, CDR2 SVGAGI, per germline. V lost 8 bases, J lost 2 bases, and 12 bases lay in between. CDR3 amino acids: CASWPAGNYGYTF. CDR3 coding DNA: TGTGCCAGCTGGCCTGCGGGGAACTATGGCTACACCTTC.

This clone was seen a few times. The rearrangement uses TRBV6-2 or TRBV6-3 and TRBJ1-1, with D perhaps TRBD1 (6 bases). Trimming left V 5 bases short and J 4 bases short, with 14 bases between. The CDR3 has 14 amino acids. Germline V gene sequence: CDR1 MNHEY, CDR2 SVGEGT. The CDR3 DNA reads TGTGCCAGCAGTGCCCGGGGGCTAGGCACTGAAGCTTTCTTT. Residues: CASSARGLGTEAFF.

This chain joins TRBV21-1 and TRBJ2-1; whether TRBD1, the table's D call, matches the DNA was not checked. TRBV21-1 is flagged as a pseudogene. The CDR3 is made up of 14 amino acids. CDR3 in amino acids: CATLDRGYNNEQFF. In nucleotides, the CDR3 is TGTGCCACCCTGGACAGGGGGTATAACAATGAGCAGTTCTTC.